The clone carrying this T cell receptor beta chain turned up a few times. What it binds is not known. Germline V CDR1 and CDR2: KGHSH, LQKENI. This CDR3 region has 14 residues. Trimming took off 3 bases at V and 2 bases at J, with 11 bases between the two ends. The assay was immunoSEQ multiplex PCR, and TCRdb's table has in-frame clones only and misses some. The sample contains about 25,000 clones, approximately 90% of which appear only once. The data were taken from a study of T cells in localized non-small cell lung cancer. Study-wide results and caveats: A single tumor region was sequenced, leaving heterogeneity possible. Adjacent lung had a median approximately 50 of the 100 largest tumor clones. Maximal T cell clonality occurred in uninvolved adjacent lung, with tumor ranking below it.

The V and J genes are TRBV18 and TRBJ2-7; perhaps TRBD1 as D (6 bases). The sample was peripheral blood mononuclear cells, taken before any cancer treatment. The clonotype originates from a woman aged 40-69 years with stage III lung adenocarcinoma. CDR3 amino acids: CASSPPGAAYEQYF. DNA of the CDR3: TGTGCCAGCTCACCGCCAGGGGCCGCCTACGAGCAGTACTTC.